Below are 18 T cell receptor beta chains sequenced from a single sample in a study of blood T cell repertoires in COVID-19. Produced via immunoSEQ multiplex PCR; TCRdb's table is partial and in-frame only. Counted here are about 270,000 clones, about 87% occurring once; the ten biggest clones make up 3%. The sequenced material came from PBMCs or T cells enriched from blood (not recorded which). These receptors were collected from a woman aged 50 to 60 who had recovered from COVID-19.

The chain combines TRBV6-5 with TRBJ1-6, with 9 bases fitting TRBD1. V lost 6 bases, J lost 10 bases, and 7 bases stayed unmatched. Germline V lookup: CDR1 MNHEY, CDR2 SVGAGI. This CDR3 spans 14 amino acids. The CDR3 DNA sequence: TGTGCCAGCAGCTCGACAGGGGGAACGTCACCCCTCCACTTT. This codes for CASSSTGGTSPLHF.

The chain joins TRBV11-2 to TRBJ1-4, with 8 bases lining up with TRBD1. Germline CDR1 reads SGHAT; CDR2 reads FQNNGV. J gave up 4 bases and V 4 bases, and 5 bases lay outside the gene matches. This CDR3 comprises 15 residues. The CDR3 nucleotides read TGTGCCAGCAGCTCTTCAGGGGGCGGTAATGAAAAACTGTTTTTT. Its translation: CASSSSGGGNEKLFF.

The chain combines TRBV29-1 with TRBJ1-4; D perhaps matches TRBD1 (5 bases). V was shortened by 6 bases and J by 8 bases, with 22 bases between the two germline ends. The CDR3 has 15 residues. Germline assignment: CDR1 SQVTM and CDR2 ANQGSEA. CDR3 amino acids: CSVYLTANVGEKLFF. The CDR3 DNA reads TGCAGCGTCTATCTGACAGCGAACGTTGGCGAAAAACTGTTTTTT.

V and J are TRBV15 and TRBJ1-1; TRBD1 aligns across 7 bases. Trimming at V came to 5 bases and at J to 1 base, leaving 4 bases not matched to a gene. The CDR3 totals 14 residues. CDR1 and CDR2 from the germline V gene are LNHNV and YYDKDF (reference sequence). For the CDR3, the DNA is TGTGCCACCAGCGTAGGACAGGAGAACACTGAAGCTTTCTTT. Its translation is CATSVGQENTEAFF.

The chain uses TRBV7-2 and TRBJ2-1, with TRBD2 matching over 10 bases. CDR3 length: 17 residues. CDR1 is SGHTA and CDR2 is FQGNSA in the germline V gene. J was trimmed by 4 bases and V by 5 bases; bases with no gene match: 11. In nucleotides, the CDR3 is TGTGCCAGCAGCCCCAGGCTAGCGGGAGTAAGATACAATGAGCAGTTCTTC. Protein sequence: CASSPRLAGVRYNEQFF.

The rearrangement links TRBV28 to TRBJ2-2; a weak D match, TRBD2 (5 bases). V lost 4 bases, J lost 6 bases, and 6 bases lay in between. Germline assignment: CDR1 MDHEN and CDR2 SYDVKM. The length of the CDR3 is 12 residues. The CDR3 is CASSWGAGELFF. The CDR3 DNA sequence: TGTGCCAGCAGTTGGGGAGCCGGGGAGCTGTTTTTT.

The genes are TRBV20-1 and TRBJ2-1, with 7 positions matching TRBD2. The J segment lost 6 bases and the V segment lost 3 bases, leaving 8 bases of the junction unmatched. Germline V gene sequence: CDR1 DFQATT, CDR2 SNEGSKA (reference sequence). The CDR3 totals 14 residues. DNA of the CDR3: TGCAGTGCTAGTCGCGGGAGCACCCCCAATGAGCAGTTCTTC. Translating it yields CSASRGSTPNEQFF.

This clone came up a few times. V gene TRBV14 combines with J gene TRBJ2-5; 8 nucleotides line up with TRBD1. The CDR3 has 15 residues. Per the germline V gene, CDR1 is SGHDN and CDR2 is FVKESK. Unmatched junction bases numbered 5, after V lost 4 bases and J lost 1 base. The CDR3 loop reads CASSPRTGPQETQYF. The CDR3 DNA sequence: TGTGCCAGCAGCCCTCGGACAGGGCCCCAAGAGACCCAGTACTTC.

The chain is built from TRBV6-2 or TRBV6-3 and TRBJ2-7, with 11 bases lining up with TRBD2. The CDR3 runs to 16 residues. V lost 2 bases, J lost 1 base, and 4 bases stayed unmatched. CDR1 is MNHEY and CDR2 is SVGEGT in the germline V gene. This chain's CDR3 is CASSYQPSGGSYEQYF. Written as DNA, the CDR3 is TGTGCCAGCAGTTACCAACCTAGCGGGGGGTCCTACGAGCAGTACTTC.

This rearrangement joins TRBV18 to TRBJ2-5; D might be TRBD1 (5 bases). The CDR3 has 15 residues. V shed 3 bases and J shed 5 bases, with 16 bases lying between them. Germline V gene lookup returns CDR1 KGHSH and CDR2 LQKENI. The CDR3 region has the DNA TGTGCCAGCTCACCTGGGGCAGCCGCACTGGAGACCCAGTACTTC. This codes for CASSPGAAALETQYF.

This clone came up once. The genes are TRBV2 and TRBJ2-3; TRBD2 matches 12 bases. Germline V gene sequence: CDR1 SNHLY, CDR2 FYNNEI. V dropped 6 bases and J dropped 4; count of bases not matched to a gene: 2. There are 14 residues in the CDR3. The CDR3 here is CASRTSGRSDTQYF. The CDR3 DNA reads TGTGCCAGCAGGACTAGCGGGAGATCAGATACGCAGTATTTT.

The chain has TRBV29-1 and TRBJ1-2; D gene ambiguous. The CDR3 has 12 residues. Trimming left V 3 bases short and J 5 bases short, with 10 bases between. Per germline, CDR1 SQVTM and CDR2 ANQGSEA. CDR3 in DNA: TGCAGCGTTGAGGAGGGATCTTATGGCTACACCTTC. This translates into CSVEEGSYGYTF.

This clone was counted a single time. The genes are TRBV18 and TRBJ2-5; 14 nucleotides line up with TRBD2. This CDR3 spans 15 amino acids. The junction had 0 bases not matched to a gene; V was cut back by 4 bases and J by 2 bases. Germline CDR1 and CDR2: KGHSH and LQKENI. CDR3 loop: CASSRLAGGQETQYF. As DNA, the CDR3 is TGTGCCAGCTCACGACTAGCGGGAGGGCAAGAGACCCAGTACTTC.

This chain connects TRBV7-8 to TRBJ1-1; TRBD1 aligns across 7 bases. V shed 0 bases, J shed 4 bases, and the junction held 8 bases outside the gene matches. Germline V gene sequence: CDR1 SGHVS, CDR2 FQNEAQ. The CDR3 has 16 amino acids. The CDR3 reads CASSLAERDRATEAFF. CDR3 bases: TGTGCCAGCAGCTTAGCGGAACGCGACAGGGCCACTGAAGCTTTCTTT.

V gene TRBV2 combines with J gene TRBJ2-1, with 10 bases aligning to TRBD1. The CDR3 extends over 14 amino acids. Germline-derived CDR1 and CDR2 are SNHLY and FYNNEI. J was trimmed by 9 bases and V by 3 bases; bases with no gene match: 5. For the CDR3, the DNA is TGTGCCAGCAGTGATTGGGGACAGGGGTCTGAGCAGTTCTTC. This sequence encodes CASSDWGQGSEQFF.

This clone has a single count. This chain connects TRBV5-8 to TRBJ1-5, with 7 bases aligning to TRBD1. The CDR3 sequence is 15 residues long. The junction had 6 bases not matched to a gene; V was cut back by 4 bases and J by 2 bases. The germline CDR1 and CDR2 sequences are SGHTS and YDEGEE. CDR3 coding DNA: TGTGCCAGCAGCCCGGACAGGCGACGCAATCAGCCCCAGCATTTT. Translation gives CASSPDRRRNQPQHF.

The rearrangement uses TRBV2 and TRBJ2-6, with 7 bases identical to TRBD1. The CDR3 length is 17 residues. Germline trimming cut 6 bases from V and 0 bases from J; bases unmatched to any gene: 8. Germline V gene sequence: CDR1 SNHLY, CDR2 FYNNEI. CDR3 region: CASSVGGPSSGANVLTF. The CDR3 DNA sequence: TGTGCCAGCAGCGTAGGGGGCCCAAGCTCTGGGGCCAACGTCCTGACTTTC.

CDR3 protein: CASSFGGALANTGELFF. CDR3 coding DNA: TGTGCCAGCAGCTTCGGAGGTGCACTCGCGAACACCGGGGAGCTGTTTTTT. The chain has TRBV11-3 and TRBJ2-2, with D maybe TRBD2 (5 bases). The CDR3 totals 17 residues. The ends were cut back, 3 bases at V and 0 bases at J, with 14 bases in the middle. Germline assignment: CDR1 SGHNT and CDR2 YENEEA.